This T cell receptor (beta chain) emerged from a study of CD8+CD57+ T cells in acquired aplastic anemia. Study outcomes and limitations: Patients and controls turned out to have roughly 31 CD8+ CDR3 sequences in common.

A single count supports this clonotype. Its specificity is not known. Genomic DNA served as template for TCR beta VDJ and CDR3 profiling. One entry per CDR3 protein, called by TCRdb with MiXCR from the reads. This table has under 200,000 distinct CDR3 sequences, around 52% appearing once. The CDR3 is 17 amino acids. CDR1 is SGHTA, CDR2 FQGNSA, per germline. CD8+CD57+ cell expansion, shown by flow cytometry, had occurred in the patients selected for sequencing. The source is a human donor with aplastic anemia. This chain uses TRBV7-2 with TRBJ2-5; D unresolved. The end of the DNA aligns better with TRBJ2-7, so the J call may be wrong. The specimen sequenced was sorted CD4+, CD8+, or CD8+CD57+ T cells (not recorded which) from PBMCs. CDR3 sequence reads: CASSLASGRPASYEQYF. CDR3 DNA: TGTGCCAGCAGCTTAGCTTCGGGTCGACCGGCCTCCTACGAGCAGTACTTC.